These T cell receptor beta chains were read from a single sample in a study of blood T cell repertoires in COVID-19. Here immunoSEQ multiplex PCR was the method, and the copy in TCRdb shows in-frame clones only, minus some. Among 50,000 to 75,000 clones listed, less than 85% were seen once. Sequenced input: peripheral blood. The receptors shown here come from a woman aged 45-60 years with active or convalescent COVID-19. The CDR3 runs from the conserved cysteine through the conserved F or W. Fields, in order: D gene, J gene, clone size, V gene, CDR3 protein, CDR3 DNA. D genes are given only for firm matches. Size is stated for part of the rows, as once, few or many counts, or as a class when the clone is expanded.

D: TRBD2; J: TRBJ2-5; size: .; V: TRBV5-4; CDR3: CASSWEIGLAGQETQYF; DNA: TGTGCCAGCAGCTGGGAGATCGGACTAGCGGGGCAAGAGACCCAGTACTTC
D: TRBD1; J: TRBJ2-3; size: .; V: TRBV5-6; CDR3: CASSYGTGETDTQYF; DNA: TGTGCCAGCAGCTATGGAACAGGGGAGACAGATACGCAGTATTTT
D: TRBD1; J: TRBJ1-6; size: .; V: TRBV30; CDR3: CAWSGQGGDNSPLHF; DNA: TGTGCCTGGAGTGGACAGGGGGGGGATAATTCACCCCTCCACTTT
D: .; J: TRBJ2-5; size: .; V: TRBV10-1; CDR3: CASSAQLKETQYF; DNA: TGCGCCAGCAGTGCTCAACTCAAAGAGACCCAGTACTTC
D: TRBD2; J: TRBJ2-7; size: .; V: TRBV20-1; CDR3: CSAPAGLGQYF; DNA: TGCAGTGCTCCAGCGGGACTGGGGCAGTACTTC
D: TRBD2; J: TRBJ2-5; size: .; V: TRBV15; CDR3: CATSRTRLAEETQYF; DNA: TGTGCCACCAGCAGAACCCGACTAGCGGAAGAGACCCAGTACTTC
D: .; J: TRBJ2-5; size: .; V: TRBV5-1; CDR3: CASSAFGGNQETQYF; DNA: TGCGCCAGCAGCGCTTTTGGGGGCAACCAAGAGACCCAGTACTTC
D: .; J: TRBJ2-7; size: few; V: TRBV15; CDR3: CATSRGASPREQYF; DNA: TGTGCCACCAGCAGAGGAGCCAGCCCTAGGGAGCAGTACTTC
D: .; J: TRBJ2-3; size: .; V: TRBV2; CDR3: CASIAEGDTQYF; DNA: TGTGCCAGCATTGCGGAGGGAGATACGCAGTATTTT
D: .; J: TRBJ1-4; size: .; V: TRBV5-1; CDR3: CASSLDSTNEKLFF; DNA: TGCGCCAGCAGCTTGGACTCAACTAATGAAAAACTGTTTTTT
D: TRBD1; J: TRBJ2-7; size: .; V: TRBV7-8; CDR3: CASSFWGQGGEQYF; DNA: TGTGCCAGCAGCTTCTGGGGACAGGGTGGTGAGCAGTACTTC
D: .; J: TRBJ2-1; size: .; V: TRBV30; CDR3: CAWSLRGGSYNEQFF; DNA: TGTGCCTGGTCCCTTAGGGGCGGATCCTACAATGAGCAGTTCTTC
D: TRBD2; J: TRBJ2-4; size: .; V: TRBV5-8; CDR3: CASSLVRLAGGRAKNIQYF; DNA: TGTGCCAGCAGCTTGGTCAGACTAGCGGGAGGACGCGCCAAAAACATTCAGTACTTC
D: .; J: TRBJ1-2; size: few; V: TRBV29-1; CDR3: CSVDDRWGNYGYTF; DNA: TGCAGCGTTGACGACAGGTGGGGGAACTATGGCTACACCTTC
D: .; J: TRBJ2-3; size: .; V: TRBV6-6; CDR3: CASSYGPETQYF; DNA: TGTGCCAGCAGTTACGGTCCCGAGACGCAGTATTTT
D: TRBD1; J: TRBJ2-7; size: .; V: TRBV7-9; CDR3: CATRRDRVLEQYF; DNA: TGTGCCACCAGGCGGGACAGGGTTTTGGAGCAGTACTTC
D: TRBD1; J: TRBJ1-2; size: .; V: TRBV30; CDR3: CACPGGGNYGYTF; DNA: TGTGCCTGCCCCGGAGGGGGCAACTATGGCTACACCTTC
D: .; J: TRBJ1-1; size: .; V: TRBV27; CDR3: CASSPLYSLTMGTEAFF; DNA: TGTGCCAGCAGTCCCCTTTATTCCTTAACTATGGGCACTGAAGCTTTCTTT
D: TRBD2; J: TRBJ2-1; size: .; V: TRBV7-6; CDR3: CASSPQRLTGGEQFF; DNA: TGTGCCAGCAGCCCTCAGCGGCTAACGGGGGGTGAGCAGTTCTTC
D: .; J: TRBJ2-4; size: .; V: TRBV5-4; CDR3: CASSLEVRSQYF; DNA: TGTGCCAGCAGCTTGGAGGTACGGAGTCAGTACTTC
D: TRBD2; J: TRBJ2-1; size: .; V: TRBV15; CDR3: CATSRELAGAYNEQFF; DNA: TGTGCCACCAGCAGAGAACTAGCGGGGGCCTACAATGAGCAGTTCTTC
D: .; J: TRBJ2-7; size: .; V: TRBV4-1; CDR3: CASSQDSRVAEQYF; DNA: TGCGCCAGCAGCCAAGATTCGAGGGTAGCCGAGCAGTACTTC
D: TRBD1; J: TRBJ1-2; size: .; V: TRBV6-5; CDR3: CASSITGEGYTF; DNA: TGTGCCAGCAGTATAACAGGGGAAGGCTACACCTTC
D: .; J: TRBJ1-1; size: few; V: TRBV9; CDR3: CASSVPGGNTEAFF; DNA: TGTGCCAGCAGCGTACCGGGGGGGAACACTGAAGCTTTCTTT
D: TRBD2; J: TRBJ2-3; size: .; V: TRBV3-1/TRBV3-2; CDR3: CASSQDRGLVSTDTQYF; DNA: TGTGCCAGCAGCCAAGATAGGGGACTAGTTTCCACAGATACGCAGTATTTT
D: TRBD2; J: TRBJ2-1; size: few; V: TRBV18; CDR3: CASSPGLAGGPYNEQFF; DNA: TGTGCCAGCTCACCGGGACTAGCGGGGGGGCCCTACAATGAGCAGTTCTTC
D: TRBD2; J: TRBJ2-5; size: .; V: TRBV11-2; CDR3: CASSLDGREGETQYF; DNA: TGTGCCAGCAGCTTAGATGGCAGGGAGGGAGAGACCCAGTACTTC
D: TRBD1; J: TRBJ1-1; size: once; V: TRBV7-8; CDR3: CASSLRGQVGTEAFF; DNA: TGTGCCAGCAGCTTAAGGGGGCAAGTCGGCACTGAAGCTTTCTTT
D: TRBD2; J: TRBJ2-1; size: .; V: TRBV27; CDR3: CASSPWGGSSYNEQFF; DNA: TGTGCCAGCAGTCCTTGGGGGGGTAGCTCCTACAATGAGCAGTTCTTC
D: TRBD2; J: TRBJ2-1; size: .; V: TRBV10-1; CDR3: CASSRTSGRYEQFF; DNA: TGCGCCAGCAGTAGGACTAGCGGGAGGTATGAGCAGTTCTTC
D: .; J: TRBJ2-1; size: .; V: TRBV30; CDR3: CAWSVRGRYNEQFF; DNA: TGTGCCTGGAGTGTACGGGGGAGATACAATGAGCAGTTCTTC
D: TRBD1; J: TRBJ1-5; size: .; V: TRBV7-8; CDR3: CASSFGQGGQPQHF; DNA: TGTGCCAGCAGCTTCGGGCAGGGGGGTCAGCCCCAGCATTTT
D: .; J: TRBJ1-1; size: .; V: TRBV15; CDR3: CATSRDRRGAFF; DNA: TGTGCCACCAGCAGAGATCGTCGCGGAGCTTTCTTT
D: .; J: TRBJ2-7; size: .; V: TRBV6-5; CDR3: CASSVQGFTYEQYF; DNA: TGTGCCAGCAGCGTACAGGGTTTCACCTACGAGCAGTACTTC
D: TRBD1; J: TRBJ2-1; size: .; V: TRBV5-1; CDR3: CASSQGADNEQFF; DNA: TGCGCCAGCAGTCAGGGGGCGGACAATGAGCAGTTCTTC
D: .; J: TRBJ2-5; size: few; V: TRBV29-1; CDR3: CSVELRTETQYF; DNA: TGCAGCGTTGAACTGCGCACTGAGACCCAGTACTTC
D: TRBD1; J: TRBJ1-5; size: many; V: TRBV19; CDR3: CASIQGDSGNQPQHF; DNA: TGTGCCAGTATTCAGGGGGACAGCGGCAATCAGCCCCAGCATTTT
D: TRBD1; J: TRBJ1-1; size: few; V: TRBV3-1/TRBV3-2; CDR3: CASSQRAGQGEVWSNTEAFF; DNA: TGTGCCAGCAGCCAACGAGCCGGACAGGGTGAGGTTTGGAGTAACACTGAAGCTTTCTTT
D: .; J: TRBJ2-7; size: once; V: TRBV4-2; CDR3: CASSQVSVTYEQYF; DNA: TGTGCCAGCAGCCAAGTAAGCGTCACCTACGAGCAGTACTTC
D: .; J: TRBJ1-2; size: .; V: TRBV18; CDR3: CASSPPSLRYGYTF; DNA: TGTGCCAGCTCACCACCGTCTCTACGGTATGGCTACACCTTC
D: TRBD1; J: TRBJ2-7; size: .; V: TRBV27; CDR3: CASRTGQGAYEQYF; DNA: TGTGCCAGCAGAACCGGACAGGGGGCCTACGAGCAGTACTTC
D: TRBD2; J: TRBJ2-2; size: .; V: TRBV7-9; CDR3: CASSPRLAGGTGELFF; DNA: TGTGCCAGCAGCCCTCGGCTAGCGGGAGGGACCGGGGAGCTGTTTTTT
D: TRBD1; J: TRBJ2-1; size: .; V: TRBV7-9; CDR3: CASSHRTGRDEQFF; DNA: TGTGCCAGCAGCCATCGGACAGGCAGGGATGAGCAGTTCTTC
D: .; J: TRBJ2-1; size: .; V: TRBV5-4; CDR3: CASSRDYNEQFF; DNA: TGTGCCAGCAGTCGGGATTACAATGAGCAGTTCTTC
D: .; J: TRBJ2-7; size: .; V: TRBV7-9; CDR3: CASSITYEQYF; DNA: TGTGCCAGCAGCATCACTTACGAGCAGTACTTC
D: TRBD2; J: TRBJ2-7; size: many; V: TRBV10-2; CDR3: CASSDTGLATYEQYF; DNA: TGCGCCAGCAGTGACACGGGACTAGCGACCTACGAGCAGTACTTC
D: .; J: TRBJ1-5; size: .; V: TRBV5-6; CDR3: CASSLSPRGQPQHF; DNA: TGTGCCAGCAGCTTGTCTCCTAGGGGTCAGCCCCAGCATTTT
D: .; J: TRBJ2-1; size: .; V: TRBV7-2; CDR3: CASSLAGLGSYNEQFF; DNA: TGTGCCAGCAGCTTAGCGGGACTGGGCTCCTACAATGAGCAGTTCTTC
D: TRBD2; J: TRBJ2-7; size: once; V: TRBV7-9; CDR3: CASSVGLAGVREQYF; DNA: TGTGCCAGCAGCGTGGGACTAGCGGGAGTGCGCGAGCAGTACTTC
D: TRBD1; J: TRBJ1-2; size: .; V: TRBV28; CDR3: CASNRPGQGVHGYTF; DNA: TGTGCCAGCAACCGTCCGGGACAGGGGGTACATGGCTACACCTTC
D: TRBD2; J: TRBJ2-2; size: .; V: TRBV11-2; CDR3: CASRSPSSLAGGTGELFF; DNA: TGTGCCAGCAGATCGCCATCGAGTCTAGCGGGTGGCACCGGGGAGCTGTTTTTT